A single sample gave rise to the 4 T cell receptor beta chains below, sequenced in a study of blood T cells in healthy people across ages. Then a second PCR, running roughly 7 to 11 cycles, was carried out with a sample-barcoded 5' primer and a J-beta primer mix. TCRdb analysed the 5' RACE reads with MiXCR anew, one entry per CDR3 protein. The data hold about 1.8 million distinct CDR3 sequences, with less than 50% observed a single time. Sequencing used blood. The origin of the receptors is a woman aged 40-49 years in good health.

The V and J genes are TRBV14 and TRBJ2-1, with D possibly matching TRBD1 (5 bases). The V gene's germline CDR1 is SGHDN and CDR2 FVKESK. CDR3 length: 15 residues. Trimming took 3 bases from V and 5 from J, leaving 14 bases between them. CDR3 DNA: TGTGCCAGCAGCCATGATCCGGGCAGGGACAATGAGCAGTTCTTC. Translation gives CASSHDPGRDNEQFF.

The chain links TRBV12-3 or TRBV12-4 to TRBJ1-5; D remains unclear. The CDR3 is made up of 14 amino acids. Trimming stripped 6 bases from V and 2 bases from J, with 11 bases between. CDR3 sequence: CASRAGGGNQPQHF. For the CDR3, the DNA is TGTGCCAGCAGGGCCGGCGGGGGCAATCAGCCCCAGCATTTT.

The chain has TRBV6-2 or TRBV6-3 and TRBJ2-7; 7 nucleotides line up with TRBD2. CDR1 MNHEY and CDR2 SVGEGT come from the germline V gene. CDR3 length: 16 amino acids. V lost 6 bases, J lost 2 bases, and 13 bases stayed unmatched. The CDR3 bases are TGTGCCAGCAGCAGATCGGGGGGATTTGCGACCTACGAGCAGTACTTC. It translates to CASSRSGGFATYEQYF.

CDR3 DNA sequence: TGCGCCAGCAGCCAAGAGTCTAGCGGGGGGAGGGGGGAGACCCAGTACTTC. As protein: CASSQESSGGRGETQYF. J is TRBJ2-5 and V is TRBV4-3; TRBD2 aligns across 11 bases. J lost 5 bases, V lost 0 bases, and 8 bases had no gene match. The V gene's germline CDR1 is LGHNA and CDR2 YSLEER. The CDR3 totals 17 residues.